These 5 T cell receptor beta chains were sequenced from one sample in a study of blood T cell repertoires in COVID-19. Here immunoSEQ multiplex PCR was the method, and the copy in TCRdb shows in-frame clones only, minus some. Here the sample spans approximately 220,000 clones, about nine tenths being singletons. Sequences were obtained from PBMCs or T cells enriched from blood (not recorded which). These receptors came from a woman in her thirties or forties with acute COVID-19.

The chain couples TRBV18 to TRBJ1-1; 8 bases are shared with TRBD1. J was trimmed by 0 bases and V by 5 bases; bases with no gene match: 2. This CDR3 is built from 14 residues. The germline V gene encodes CDR1 KGHSH and CDR2 LQKENI. CDR3 amino acids: CASSGQGLNTEAFF. The DNA for the CDR3 is TGTGCCAGCTCAGGACAGGGTTTGAACACTGAAGCTTTCTTT. Full variable domain (remainder filled in from reference TRBV18 and TRBJ1-1): NAGVMQNPRHLVRRRGQEARLRCSPMKGHSHVYWYRQLPEEGLKFMVYLQKENIIDESGMPKERFSAEFPKEGPSILRIQQVVRGDSAAYFCASSGQGLNTEAFFGQGTRLTVV.

This clone was detected a few times. The chain recombines TRBV9 with TRBJ1-3; possible D gene TRBD1, 6 bases. Germline V lookup: CDR1 SGDLS, CDR2 YYNGEE. There are 16 residues in the CDR3. Trimming took off 4 bases at V and 0 bases at J, with 14 bases between the two ends. The CDR3 DNA sequence: TGTGCCAGCAGCCAGGGGTCCCTCCTCTCTGGAAACACCATATATTTT. Its protein product is CASSQGSLLSGNTIYF.

The chain couples TRBV10-2 to TRBJ1-1; 8 nucleotides line up with TRBD1. V gave up 6 bases and J gave up 4 bases; unmatched junction bases: 4. Germline V gives CDR1 WSHSY, CDR2 SAAADI. The CDR3 contains 13 residues. CDR3 amino acids: CASSETGGTEAFF. The CDR3, as DNA: TGCGCCAGCAGCGAAACAGGGGGCACTGAAGCTTTCTTT.

V usage is TRBV5-6 and J usage is TRBJ1-6; 7 bases line up with TRBD1. CDR1 is SGHDT and CDR2 is YYEEEE in the germline V gene. The ends lost 0 bases at V and 6 bases at J; junction bases unmatched: 6. The CDR3 is made up of 16 amino acids. Here the CDR3 reads CASSLAGGSANSPLHF. CDR3 nucleotide sequence: TGTGCCAGCAGCTTGGCAGGGGGTTCGGCTAATTCACCCCTCCACTTT.

J is TRBJ1-1 and V is TRBV6-5; D uncertain. CDR3 size: 15 residues. With 0 bases removed from V and 0 bases from J, the gap between germline ends came to 8 bases. Germline lookup yields CDR1 MNHEY and CDR2 SVGAGI. The DNA of the CDR3 is TGTGCCAGCAGTTACTCTGGAACTATGAACACTGAAGCTTTCTTT. This codes for CASSYSGTMNTEAFF.